This T cell receptor beta chain was obtained from a study of graft-versus-host responses after intestinal transplantation. Study conclusions and caveats: GvH clones surfaced in recipient marrow, some emerging earlier in ileum or blood.

With regard to this clone: Its antigen is still unknown.

The CDR3 is 15 amino acids. Germline V CDR1 and CDR2: LNHDA, SQIVND (reference sequence). V lost 3 bases and J lost 2, with 12 bases in between. Assay used: immunoSEQ multiplex PCR; TCRdb lists only in-frame clones, some missing. The table lists fewer than 90,000 clones, 94% of them singletons, with over 0.15% in the top ten. The source was unstimulated CD4+ T cells sorted from spleen or lymph node cells, collected before transplant. The V gene is TRBV19, the J gene TRBJ2-3; weak D call: TRBD1 (6 bases). The TCR was taken from a human donor who was the organ donor for an intestinal transplant. This CDR3 reads CASSMAQGYTDTQYF. The CDR3 DNA follows: TGTGCCAGTAGTATGGCACAGGGATACACAGATACGCAGTATTTT.